This T cell receptor (beta chain) was found in a study of cytomegalovirus exposure and HLA in healthy donors. Study results and caveats: Most TCR sequences were uncommon, yet certain public TCRs appeared in many donors. For cytomegalovirus status, the classifier reportedly gave diagnoses with high specificity and sensitivity.

Trimming removed 0 bases from V and 1 base from J, with 15 bases in between. Per germline, CDR1 MNHEY and CDR2 SMNVEV (reference sequence). The CDR3 is 17 amino acids. Concerning this clone itself: Its antigen is currently unknown.

Libraries were prepared by immunoSEQ multiplex PCR; TCRdb keeps only in-frame clonotypes and omits some of them. The sample has about 57,000 clones, over 85% seen once. The V gene is TRBV27, the J gene TRBJ1-1, with D tentatively TRBD1 (6 bases). The receptor was isolated from a woman between 18 and 29 years old in good health and CMV-seronegative. The sequencing input was PBMCs. The CDR3 DNA reads TGTGCCAGCAGTTTATCCCTCGGGGGGCCTTCGAACACTGAAGCTTTCTTT. Its translation is CASSLSLGGPSNTEAFF.